One and the same sample provided the 32 T cell receptor beta chains below, sequenced in a study of T cell responses to AZD1222 COVID-19 vaccine. This table comes from immunoSEQ multiplex PCR, and its TCRdb copy is limited to in-frame clones, with some not included. The data contain 130,000 or so clones, 80% to 95% of them singletons. The sample consisted of peripheral blood, taken on day 0 of AZD1222 vaccination. The receptor source for this set is an adult in good health.

The chain carries TRBV4-2 and TRBJ1-1, with D uncertain. This CDR3 is 12 amino acids long. Germline V lookup: CDR1 LGHNA, CDR2 YNFKEQ. Between the trimmed V and J ends, which lost 0 bases and 7 bases, there was a span of 6 bases. CDR3 protein: CASSQDRFEAFF. DNA for the CDR3: TGTGCCAGCAGCCAAGATCGATTTGAAGCTTTCTTT.

The chain couples TRBV11-1 to TRBJ1-6, with 8 bases fitting TRBD1. This CDR3 is built from 14 residues. Per germline, CDR1 SGHAT and CDR2 FQDESV (reference sequence). With V trimmed by 5 bases and J by 5 bases, 2 bases remained unmatched. The CDR3 DNA sequence: TGTGCCAGCAGCCGGACAGGGAATAATTCACCCCTCCACTTT. Translation: CASSRTGNNSPLHF.

This clone has a single count. The chain recombines TRBV7-9 with TRBJ2-3; perhaps TRBD2 as D (5 bases). Germline V gene sequence: CDR1 SEHNR, CDR2 FQNEAQ (reference sequence). The CDR3 is 15 amino acids. The V gene lost 3 bases and the J gene lost 2 bases, with 12 bases spanning the gap. CDR3 DNA: TGTGCCAGCAGCTTGATTGTGGGAGTCACAGATACGCAGTATTTT. Its translation: CASSLIVGVTDTQYF.

V is TRBV28 and J is TRBJ2-7, with 8 positions matching TRBD2. With V trimmed by 4 bases and J by 2 bases, 10 bases remained unmatched. The CDR3 is 16 amino acids. CDR1 is MDHEN, CDR2 SYDVKM, per germline. The CDR3 DNA is TGTGCCAGCAGTTCATTACTAGCGGATATTACCTACGAGCAGTACTTC. It specifies CASSSLLADITYEQYF.

The J gene is TRBJ1-5, the V gene TRBV19; 11 bases line up with TRBD1. The CDR3 covers 14 residues. CDR1 LNHDA and CDR2 SQIVND come from the germline V gene (reference sequence). Germline trimming cut 5 bases from V and 4 bases from J; bases unmatched to any gene: 1. The CDR3 sequence is CASSGTGGNQPQHF. The CDR3 DNA reads as TGTGCCAGTAGTGGGACAGGGGGTAATCAGCCCCAGCATTTT.

The chain is built from TRBV28 and TRBJ1-1, with D possibly matching TRBD1 (6 bases). Germline V gene sequence: CDR1 MDHEN, CDR2 SYDVKM. Trimming stripped 5 bases from V and 7 bases from J, with 8 bases between. The CDR3 has 11 amino acids. Here the CDR3 reads CASSRTVEAFF. CDR3 coding DNA: TGTGCCAGCAGTCGGACAGTTGAAGCTTTCTTT.

The chain carries TRBV10-1 and TRBJ1-1; D is undetermined. In germline, CDR1 is WNHNN, CDR2 SYGVQD (reference sequence). This CDR3 is built from 14 residues. Trimming removed 1 base at V and 2 bases at J, with 8 bases between. CDR3 sequence (DNA): TGCGCCAGCAGTGAGTACAGCTTAAACACTGAAGCTTTCTTT. This gives the protein CASSEYSLNTEAFF.

The chain joins TRBV12-3 or TRBV12-4 to TRBJ1-1; D is unresolved. The CDR3 contains 12 residues. V was clipped by 5 bases and J by 1 base, with 5 bases between them. In DNA form, the CDR3 reads TGTGCCAGCAGTAAAAGGAACACTGAAGCTTTCTTT. It translates to CASSKRNTEAFF.

CDR3 sequence reads: CASSGTGGRQPQHF. The CDR3 DNA follows: TGTGCCAGTAGCGGGACAGGGGGAAGGCAGCCCCAGCATTTT. This chain joins TRBV19 and TRBJ1-5; 11 bases map to TRBD1. The CDR3 covers 14 residues. V shed 6 bases, J shed 7 bases, and the junction held 5 bases outside the gene matches. The germline CDR1 and CDR2 sequences are LNHDA and SQIVND (reference sequence).

This chain connects TRBV4-2 to TRBJ1-2; D not resolved. The CDR3 consists of 16 residues. Germline loops: CDR1 LGHNA, CDR2 YNFKEQ. Trimming pared 1 base from V and 5 bases from J, leaving 17 bases between. CDR3 in DNA: TGTGCCAGCAGCCAAGCCACCCCGGGAGGCGTATATGGCTACACCTTC. It specifies CASSQATPGGVYGYTF.

The chain is built from TRBV3-1 (or the pseudogene TRBV3-2) and TRBJ1-2; D is uncertain. Germline V CDR1 and CDR2: LGHDT, YNNKEL (reference sequence). The CDR3 runs to 13 residues. V was trimmed by 0 bases and J by 7 bases, leaving 9 bases between them. The CDR3 sequence is CASSQDSPAGYTF. The CDR3 nucleotides are TGTGCCAGCAGCCAAGATTCGCCAGCTGGCTACACCTTC.

The rearrangement uses TRBV10-3 and TRBJ1-1; 9 bases align to TRBD1. The germline V gene encodes CDR1 ENHRY and CDR2 SYGVKD. The trim removed 3 bases at V and 7 bases at J, leaving 3 bases unmatched. The CDR3 is 13 residues long. CDR3 nucleotides: TGTGCCATCAGTGACCGGGGACAGGGTGAAGCTTTCTTT. Translated: CAISDRGQGEAFF.

The V call is TRBV7-6, the J call TRBJ2-7; 9 positions match TRBD2. V shed 3 bases, J shed 1 base, and the junction held 4 bases outside the gene matches. This CDR3 has 15 amino acids. Germline V gene sequence: CDR1 SGHVS, CDR2 FNYEAQ. The CDR3 nucleotides are TGTGCCAGCAGCTTTTCTAGCGGGATGTCCTACGAGCAGTACTTC. This encodes CASSFSSGMSYEQYF. The full variable domain, with the rest looked up from reference TRBV7-6 and TRBJ2-7, is GAGVSQSPRYKVTKRGQDVALRCDPISGHVSLYWYRQALGQGPEFLTYFNYEAQQDKSGLPNDRFSAERPEGSISTLTIQRTEQRDSAMYRCASSFSSGMSYEQYFGPGTRLTVT.

V gene TRBV29-1 combines with J gene TRBJ1-3; maybe TRBD1 (5 bases). V lost 4 bases to trimming and J lost 1 base, with 8 bases between them. The CDR3 extends over 13 amino acids. Germline assignment: CDR1 SQVTM and CDR2 ANQGSEA. The CDR3 region has the DNA TGCAGCGTTGGGGCAGGGTCTGGAAACACCATATATTTT. Translated, it gives CSVGAGSGNTIYF.

The chain has TRBV9 and TRBJ2-5, with 8 bases aligning to TRBD1. The trim removed 2 bases at V and 5 bases at J, leaving 8 bases unmatched. The CDR3 is 15 amino acids. The V gene's germline CDR1 is SGDLS and CDR2 YYNGEE. CDR3 region: CASSVDRAVGETQYF. CDR3 in DNA: TGTGCCAGCAGCGTGGACAGGGCCGTCGGTGAGACCCAGTACTTC.

CDR3 loop: CASSSQGRWTIYF. In DNA, the CDR3 is TGTGCCAGTAGTTCCCAGGGCAGGTGGACCATATATTTT. This sequence joins TRBV19 and TRBJ1-3; perhaps TRBD1 as D (5 bases). Germline V lookup: CDR1 LNHDA, CDR2 SQIVND (reference sequence). CDR3 length: 13 residues. V was cut by 5 bases and J by 10 bases, with 15 bases left in between.

The rearrangement joins TRBV12-5 to TRBJ2-2; possibly TRBD2 for D (5 bases). Germline V gene lookup returns CDR1 LGHNT and CDR2 FRNRAP. This CDR3 contains 15 residues. V lost 1 base to trimming and J lost 6 bases, with 12 bases between them. CDR3 nucleotide sequence: TGTGCTAGTGGTTTGGGGGATAAGCGGCCCGGGGAGCTGTTTTTT. Amino acid sequence: CASGLGDKRPGELFF.

The rearrangement links TRBV11-2 to TRBJ1-1; weak D call: TRBD1 (5 bases). This CDR3 contains 15 residues. The germline CDR1 and CDR2 sequences are SGHAT and FQNNGV. V gave up 1 base and J gave up 1 base, with 10 bases separating them. CDR3 region: CASSLVGTRNTEAFF. In DNA form, the CDR3 reads TGTGCCAGCAGCTTAGTGGGGACGAGGAACACTGAAGCTTTCTTT. Together with reference TRBV11-2 and TRBJ1-1, the CDR3 gives the full variable domain: EAGVAQSPRYKIIEKRQSVAFWCNPISGHATLYWYQQILGQGPKLLIQFQNNGVVDDSQLPKDRFSAERLKGVDSTLKIQPAKLEDSAVYLCASSLVGTRNTEAFFGQGTRLTVV.

The genes are TRBV18 and TRBJ2-5, with 8 bases that match TRBD2. The J segment lost 3 bases and the V segment lost 3 bases, leaving 9 bases of the junction unmatched. The CDR3 spans 16 residues. CDR1 and CDR2 (germline): KGHSH, LQKENI. For the CDR3, the DNA is TGTGCCAGCTCACCCCTCGCGGGGGGCCCTAAAGAGACCCAGTACTTC. Protein: CASSPLAGGPKETQYF. The variable domain in full, with the rest retrieved from reference TRBV18 and TRBJ2-5, is NAGVMQNPRHLVRRRGQEARLRCSPMKGHSHVYWYRQLPEEGLKFMVYLQKENIIDESGMPKERFSAEFPKEGPSILRIQQVVRGDSAAYFCASSPLAGGPKETQYFGPGTRLLVL.

This chain joins TRBV5-1 and TRBJ2-2; 7 nucleotides match TRBD2. After removal of 1 base from V and 6 bases from J, the junction contained 9 bases not matched to a gene. Germline loops: CDR1 SGHRS, CDR2 YFSETQ. The CDR3 covers 16 residues. Written as DNA, the CDR3 is TGCGCCAGCAGCTTGTCCCTGGCGGGAGCGTCCGGGGAGCTGTTTTTT. Translating gives CASSLSLAGASGELFF.

V usage is TRBV7-3 and J usage is TRBJ2-1; 10 positions agree with TRBD1. The trim removed 4 bases at V and 10 bases at J, leaving 4 bases unmatched. The CDR3 totals 13 residues. Per the germline V gene, CDR1 is SGHTA and CDR2 is FQGTGA. The DNA of the CDR3 is TGTGCCAGCAGCTCGGGACAGGGGAACGAGCAGTTCTTC. It yields the protein CASSSGQGNEQFF.

The chain links TRBV11-2 to TRBJ2-3, with D possibly matching TRBD1 (6 bases). There are 18 residues in the CDR3. Germline values: CDR1 SGHAT, CDR2 FQNNGV. The V end was cut by 0 bases, the J end by 2 bases, with 18 bases between. The chain's CDR3 is CASSLDVGWNRATDTQYF. DNA of the CDR3: TGTGCCAGCAGCTTAGACGTGGGTTGGAACAGGGCCACAGATACGCAGTATTTT. The variable domain in full, with the rest retrieved from reference TRBV11-2 and TRBJ2-3, is EAGVAQSPRYKIIEKRQSVAFWCNPISGHATLYWYQQILGQGPKLLIQFQNNGVVDDSQLPKDRFSAERLKGVDSTLKIQPAKLEDSAVYLCASSLDVGWNRATDTQYFGPGTRLTVL.

The chain carries TRBV5-4 and TRBJ1-2, with 8 bases fitting TRBD1. The CDR3 extends over 15 amino acids. In germline, CDR1 is SGHNT, CDR2 YYREEE (reference sequence). Germline trimming cut 3 bases from V and 2 bases from J; bases unmatched to any gene: 6. The CDR3 nucleotides read TGTGCCAGCAGCTCGGGACAGGACGGGAACTATGGCTACACCTTC. Translated, it gives CASSSGQDGNYGYTF.

The V and J genes are TRBV4-3 and TRBJ1-6; D unresolved. Germline CDR1 is LGHNA and CDR2 is YSLEER. This CDR3 region has 17 residues. V was clipped by 0 bases and J by 9 bases, with 18 bases between them. The CDR3: CASSQDITFKGFSPLHF. The CDR3 DNA is TGCGCCAGCAGCCAAGATATTACGTTTAAGGGTTTTTCACCCCTCCACTTT.

The rearrangement joins TRBV21-1 to TRBJ1-2. TRBV21-1 is tagged as a pseudogene. CDR3 length equals 14 residues. CDR3 protein: CASSKGSGNYGYTF. The CDR3 DNA sequence: TGTGCCAGCAGCAAAGGGAGCGGGAACTATGGCTACACCTTC.

This chain links TRBV11-2 with TRBJ1-2; no clear D. Germline CDR1 is SGHAT and CDR2 is FQNNGV. Trimming took 3 bases from V and 6 from J, leaving 8 bases between them. This CDR3 has 12 residues. The CDR3 bases are TGTGCCAGCAGCTTCCGGACCAATGGCTACACCTTC. It yields the protein CASSFRTNGYTF.

The rearrangement uses TRBV10-3 and TRBJ2-5, with 7 nucleotides matching TRBD1. CDR3 size: 13 residues. CDR1 ENHRY and CDR2 SYGVKD come from the germline V gene. With 7 bases clipped from V and 2 bases from J, the junction kept 4 bases outside the gene matches. Here the CDR3 DNA reads TGTGCCATCAAGGGACAGCCACAAGAGACCCAGTACTTC. Amino acid sequence: CAIKGQPQETQYF.

The chain recombines TRBV7-6 with TRBJ2-5; weak D call: TRBD2 (5 bases). The CDR3 covers 16 residues. V shed 1 base and J shed 2 bases, with 14 bases lying between them. Germline V CDR1 and CDR2: SGHVS, FNYEAQ. The CDR3 spells CASSLDRGMKQETQYF. CDR3 nucleotides: TGTGCCAGCAGCTTAGATCGGGGAATGAAACAAGAGACCCAGTACTTC.

The chain combines TRBV27 with TRBJ1-2; D gene ambiguous. Trimming removed 4 bases at V and 0 bases at J, with 9 bases between. Germline-derived CDR1 and CDR2 are MNHEY and SMNVEV (reference sequence). The CDR3 is made up of 14 amino acids. The CDR3 DNA reads as TGTGCCAGCAGTTGGTCAGCAGCTAACTATGGCTACACCTTC. Its protein is CASSWSAANYGYTF.

The rearrangement uses TRBV27 and TRBJ1-1, with D possibly being TRBD1 (5 bases). The ends were cut back, 5 bases at V and 8 bases at J, with 15 bases in the middle. Germline V lookup: CDR1 MNHEY, CDR2 SMNVEV (reference sequence). The CDR3 is made up of 13 amino acids. This CDR3 reads CASSQIPGTEAFF. The CDR3, as DNA: TGTGCCAGCAGTCAAATTCCCGGGACCGAAGCTTTCTTT.

This rearrangement joins TRBV27 to TRBJ1-1; D gene unclear. Germline CDR1 is MNHEY and CDR2 is SMNVEV (reference sequence). Trimming stripped 4 bases from V and 2 bases from J, with 14 bases between. The CDR3 contains 15 residues. The CDR3 sequence is CASSSDTGGNTEAFF. The CDR3 DNA reads TGTGCCAGCAGTTCCGACACGGGCGGAAACACTGAAGCTTTCTTT.

In this sample, this clone turned up a few times. This chain uses TRBV28 with TRBJ2-1, with 14 bases that match TRBD2. This CDR3 is 16 amino acids long. CDR1 and CDR2 (germline): MDHEN, SYDVKM. J lost 9 bases, V lost 7 bases, and 11 bases had no gene match. CDR3 bases: TGTGCCAGCATGCTCCTAGGACTAGCGGGAGGTAGTGAGCAGTTCTTC. Its translation is CASMLLGLAGGSEQFF.